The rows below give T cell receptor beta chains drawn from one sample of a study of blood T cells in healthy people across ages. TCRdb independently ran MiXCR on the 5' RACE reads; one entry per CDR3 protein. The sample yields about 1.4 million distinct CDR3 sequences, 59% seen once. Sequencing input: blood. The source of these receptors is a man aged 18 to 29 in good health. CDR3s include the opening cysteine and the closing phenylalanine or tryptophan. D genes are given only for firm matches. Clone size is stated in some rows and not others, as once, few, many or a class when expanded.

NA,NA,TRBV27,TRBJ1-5,TGTGCCAGCAGTTTGCGGGGGGAGGGCAGCAATCAGCCCCAGCATTTT,CASSLRGEGSNQPQHF
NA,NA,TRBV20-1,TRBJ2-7,TGCAGTGCTCTCCCGGCAAGCGAGGGAGCTCACGAGCAGTACTTC,CSALPASEGAHEQYF
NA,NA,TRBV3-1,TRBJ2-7,TGTGCCAGCAGCCAAATCACAGGTTACGAGCAGTACTTC,CASSQITGYEQYF
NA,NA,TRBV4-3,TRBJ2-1,TGCGCCAGCAGCCAATTCAGTGTGGAAAGCTCCTACAATGAGCAGTTCTTC,CASSQFSVESSYNEQFF
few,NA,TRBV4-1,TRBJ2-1,TGCGCCAGCAGCCAATATAGGTACAATGAGCAGTTCTTC,CASSQYRYNEQFF
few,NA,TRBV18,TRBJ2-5,TGTGCCAGCTCACCAGCTTCAGGGTACGAGACCCAGTACTTC,CASSPASGYETQYF
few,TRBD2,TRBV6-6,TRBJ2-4,TGTGCCAGCAGCCCCGATACTAGCGGGAGGGACAAAAACATTCAGTACTTC,CASSPDTSGRDKNIQYF
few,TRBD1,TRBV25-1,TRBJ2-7,TGTGCCAGCAGTGTGACAGGGGGCGGCTACGAGCAGTACTTC,CASSVTGGGYEQYF
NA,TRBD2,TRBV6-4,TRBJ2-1,TGTGCCAGCAGTGACCCGAGTAGGACTAGCGGGGGGGCCATGCTGTTCTTC,CASSDPSRTSGGAMLFF
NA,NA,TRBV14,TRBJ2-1,TGTGCCAGCAGCCAAGCGGAAGAGGGTGAGCAGTTCTTC,CASSQAEEGEQFF
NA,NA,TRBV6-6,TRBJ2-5,TGTGCCAGCAGTGATGGACTACAAGAGACCCAGTACTTC,CASSDGLQETQYF
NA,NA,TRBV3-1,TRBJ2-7,TGTGCCAGCAGCCAAGAAGTGGGGGCTTACTCCTACGAGCAGTACTTC,CASSQEVGAYSYEQYF
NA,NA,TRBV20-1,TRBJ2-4,TGCAGTGCGGTTGGGGATAAAAACATTCAGTACTTC,CSAVGDKNIQYF
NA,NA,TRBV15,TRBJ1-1,TGTGCCACCCGGCAGGACCTAAACACTGAAGCTTTCTTT,CATRQDLNTEAFF
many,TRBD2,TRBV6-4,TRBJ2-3,TGTGCCAGCAGTGAGCGGGGGGGCACAGATACGCAGTATTTT,CASSERGGTDTQYF
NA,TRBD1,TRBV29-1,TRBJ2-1,TGCAGCGGCCCGGGACAGGGGTACAATGAGCAGTTCTTC,CSGPGQGYNEQFF
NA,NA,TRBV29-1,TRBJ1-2,TGCAGCGTCAGCCAACCGACCGTGTCGGGCCATGGCTACACCTTC,CSVSQPTVSGHGYTF